The next 4 T cell receptor beta chains were all read from a single sample in a study of shared clonotypes between healthy human individuals. The method was immunoSEQ multiplex PCR; TCRdb's version includes in-frame clones alone and lacks a portion of them. Counted here are roughly 1,600,000 clones, approximately 98.5% occurring once; the ten biggest clones make up roughly 0.35%. Sequencing was performed on naive CD4+ T cells sorted from blood. Subset given: CD45RA+ positively selected. Receptor source: a man aged 25 to 40 in good health.

The V call is TRBV7-9, the J call TRBJ1-5; D may be TRBD1 (6 bases). The CDR3 spans 13 residues. Trimming stripped 6 bases from V and 6 bases from J, with 12 bases between. CDR1 and CDR2 (germline): SEHNR, FQNEAQ (reference sequence). The CDR3 nucleotides are TGTGCCAGCAGTTTGGGGGGGGCTCAGCCCCAGCATTTT. This sequence encodes CASSLGGAQPQHF.

On this clone itself: One end of the junction is discordant with germline, which a read error may explain. The J gene is TRBJ2-7, the V gene TRBV5-6; TRBD1 aligns across 10 bases. Germline assignment: CDR1 SGHDT and CDR2 YYEEEE. The CDR3 is 13 amino acids. The chain's CDR3 is CASSLDRGFEQYF. The CDR3 DNA reads TGTGCCAGCAGTTTGGACAGGGGGTTTGAGCAGTACTTC.

This clone was seen a single time. V usage is TRBV15 and J usage is TRBJ2-1; possible D gene TRBD1, 5 bases. Trimming took off 1 base at V and 9 bases at J, with 16 bases between the two ends. Germline V gene data show CDR1 as LNHNV and CDR2 as YYDKDF (reference sequence). The CDR3 totals 15 residues. This CDR3 reads CATSRVLRGQSEQFF. The CDR3 DNA sequence: TGTGCCACCAGCAGAGTTCTAAGGGGCCAAAGTGAGCAGTTCTTC.

V is TRBV21-1 and J is TRBJ1-2; the table's TRBD1 call for D was not verified on the DNA. TRBV21-1 corresponds to a pseudogene. CDR3 length: 13 amino acids. The CDR3 DNA is TGTGCCAGCAGCAAGTGCCAGGGTTGCGGCTACACCTTC. Translation: CASSKCQGCGYTF.